This T cell receptor (beta chain) was retrieved from a study of PD-1 blockade in classical Hodgkin lymphoma. Every patient experienced relapse after autologous stem cell transplantation, and brentuximab vedotin exposure varied. Assay: immunoSEQ multiplex PCR; the TCRdb copy retains only in-frame clones and omits some. The repertoire includes about 98,000 clones, over 85% of them detected once, and 2.5% to 3.5% sits in the top ten. Trimming took off 0 bases at V and 1 base at J, with 13 bases between the two ends. Germline lookup yields CDR1 SGDLS and CDR2 YYNGEE. There are 16 residues in the CDR3. This clonotype was obtained from a human donor with classical Hodgkin lymphoma. The starting material was peripheral blood mononuclear cells (PBMCs), obtained at baseline. This chain joins TRBV9 and TRBJ1-1, with a tentative D call TRBD1 (5 bases). As DNA, the CDR3 is TGTGCCAGCAGCGTAGACGGTCGGGGCGCGAACACTGAAGCTTTCTTT. This codes for CASSVDGRGANTEAFF.